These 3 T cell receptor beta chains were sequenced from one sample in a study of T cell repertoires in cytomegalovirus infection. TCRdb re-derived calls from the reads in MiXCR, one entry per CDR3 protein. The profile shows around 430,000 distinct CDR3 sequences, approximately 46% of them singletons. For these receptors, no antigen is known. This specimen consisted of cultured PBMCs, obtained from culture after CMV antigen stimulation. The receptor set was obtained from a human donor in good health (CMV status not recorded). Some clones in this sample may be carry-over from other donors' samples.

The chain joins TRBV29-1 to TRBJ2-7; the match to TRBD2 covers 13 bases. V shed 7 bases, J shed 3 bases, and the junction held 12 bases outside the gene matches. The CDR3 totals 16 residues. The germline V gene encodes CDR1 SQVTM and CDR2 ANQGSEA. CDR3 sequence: CSAGTSGIPGLYEQYF. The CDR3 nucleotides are TGCAGCGCCGGGACTAGCGGGATCCCGGGGCTCTACGAGCAGTACTTC.

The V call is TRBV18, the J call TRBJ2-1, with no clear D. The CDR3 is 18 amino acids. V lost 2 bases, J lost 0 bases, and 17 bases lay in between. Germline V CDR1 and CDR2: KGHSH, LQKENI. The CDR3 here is CASSPGDVSGYSYNEQFF. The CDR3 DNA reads TGTGCCAGCTCACCAGGGGATGTATCCGGATACTCCTACAATGAGCAGTTCTTC. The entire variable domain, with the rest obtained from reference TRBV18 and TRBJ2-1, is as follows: NAGVMQNPRHLVRRRGQEARLRCSPMKGHSHVYWYRQLPEEGLKFMVYLQKENIIDESGMPKERFSAEFPKEGPSILRIQQVVRGDSAAYFCASSPGDVSGYSYNEQFFGPGTRLTVL.

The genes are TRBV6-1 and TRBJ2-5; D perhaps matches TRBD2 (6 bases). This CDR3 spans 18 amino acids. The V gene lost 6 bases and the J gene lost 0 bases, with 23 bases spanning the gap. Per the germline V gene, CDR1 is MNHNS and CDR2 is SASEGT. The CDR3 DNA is TGTGCCAGCAGCGCACGAGCTGGGACTCCCCAATACCAAGAGACCCAGTACTTC. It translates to CASSARAGTPQYQETQYF.